The 23 T cell receptor beta chains listed next were all sequenced from one sample in a study of T cells after yellow fever vaccination. TCRdb recomputed calls from the 5' RACE reads with MiXCR, one row per CDR3 protein. Altogether a few hundred thousand distinct CDR3 sequences are present, about 15% being singletons, with the ten largest covering 17%. This material consisted of PBMCs, taken about 5 days after the first yellow fever vaccination. These receptors originate from a man between 18 and 29 years old who received the YFV17D yellow fever vaccine.

This clonotype was counted ten times or more. This chain uses TRBV7-2 with TRBJ2-7; D gene ambiguous. With 6 bases removed from V and 4 bases from J, the gap between germline ends came to 10 bases. This CDR3 has 12 residues. Germline CDR1 SGHTA, CDR2 FQGNSA. CDR3 in amino acids: CASRPPGYEQYF. The CDR3 bases are TGTGCCAGCAGACCGCCAGGATACGAGCAGTACTTC.

V usage is TRBV19 and J usage is TRBJ1-5, with D possibly being TRBD1 (5 bases). Germline V gene sequence: CDR1 LNHDA, CDR2 SQIVND (reference sequence). This CDR3 is built from 13 residues. The ends were cut back, 6 bases at V and 3 bases at J, with 9 bases in the middle. The CDR3 region has the DNA TGTGCCAGTAGGACAGAATACAATCAGCCCCAGCATTTT. It encodes CASRTEYNQPQHF.

The chain uses TRBV30 and TRBJ2-3; perhaps TRBD1 as D (5 bases). The CDR3 length is 11 residues. V lost 8 bases and J 2 bases, leaving 8 bases between the germline ends. Germline assignment: CDR1 GTSNPN and CDR2 SVGIG (reference sequence). The CDR3 loop is CAGQFTDTQYF. Here the CDR3 DNA reads TGTGCCGGACAATTCACAGATACGCAGTATTTT.

This clonotype was counted only a few times. The chain links TRBV5-1 to TRBJ1-4; possible D gene TRBD1, 6 bases. Germline CDR1 SGHRS, CDR2 YFSETQ. The CDR3 spans 14 residues. Trimming removed 3 bases from V and 7 bases from J, with 13 bases in between. The CDR3 sequence is CASSSGQLREKLFF. The CDR3 DNA follows: TGCGCCAGCAGCTCTGGACAGTTGCGTGAAAAACTGTTTTTT.

The V and J genes are TRBV19 and TRBJ2-1; maybe TRBD1 (6 bases). In germline, CDR1 is LNHDA, CDR2 SQIVND (reference sequence). The CDR3 is 15 residues long. V lost 6 bases to trimming and J lost 0 bases, with 12 bases between them. DNA for the CDR3: TGTGCCAGTAGCTGGAACAGGGTCTCCTACAATGAGCAGTTCTTC. Protein: CASSWNRVSYNEQFF.

This chain links TRBV7-9 with TRBJ1-1, with D hard to call. The CDR3 is 13 residues long. Germline loops: CDR1 SEHNR, CDR2 FQNEAQ (reference sequence). V was clipped by 5 bases and J by 11 bases, with 18 bases between them. CDR3 nucleotide sequence: TGTGCCAGCAGCCAGGCGCGCTCACCGGAGGCTTTCTTT. It codes for CASSQARSPEAFF.

The gene calls are TRBV5-1 and TRBJ2-1; possibly TRBD1 or TRBD2 for D (5 bases each). Trimming took off 3 bases at V and 5 bases at J, with 15 bases between the two ends. Germline-derived CDR1 and CDR2 are SGHRS and YFSETQ. The CDR3 is 15 residues long. The CDR3 protein is CASSSLGTHNNEQFF. CDR3 nucleotide sequence: TGCGCCAGCAGCTCCCTGGGGACGCATAACAATGAGCAGTTCTTC. Full variable domain (missing parts from reference TRBV5-1 and TRBJ2-1): KAGVTQTPRYLIKTRGQQVTLSCSPISGHRSVSWYQQTPGQGLQFLFEYFSETQRNKGNFPGRFSGRQFSNSRSEMNVSTLELGDSALYLCASSSLGTHNNEQFFGPGTRLTVL.

The chain combines TRBV5-1 with TRBJ1-6, with 10 bases aligning to TRBD1. The CDR3 extends over 15 amino acids. The ends lost 6 bases at V and 12 bases at J; junction bases unmatched: 12. Germline V gives CDR1 SGHRS, CDR2 YFSETQ. The DNA of the CDR3 is TGCGCCAGCAAGCCCGACCGGGACAGGGGTTTACCCCTCCACTTT. Protein: CASKPDRDRGLPLHF.

This clonotype appeared a few times. The genes are TRBV7-9 and TRBJ1-1, with D uncertain. V lost 5 bases and J 1 base, leaving 11 bases between the germline ends. CDR1 is SEHNR, CDR2 FQNEAQ, per germline (reference sequence). This CDR3 spans 14 amino acids. CDR3 DNA: TGTGCCAGCAGCCCCGGGCAAGAGAACACTGAAGCTTTCTTT. Its translation is CASSPGQENTEAFF.

The chain employs TRBV7-9 and TRBJ1-4; D not certain. Trimming cost V 2 bases and J 6 bases, with 7 bases left between them. The CDR3 length is 13 residues. The germline V gene has CDR1 SEHNR and CDR2 FQNEAQ (reference sequence). The CDR3 spells CASSLLGHEKLFF. CDR3 sequence (DNA): TGTGCCAGCAGCTTACTCGGGCATGAAAAACTGTTTTTT.

This chain connects TRBV5-4 to TRBJ2-3; D is unresolved. The CDR3 is made up of 17 amino acids. The ends were cut back, 0 bases at V and 0 bases at J, with 14 bases in the middle. The germline CDR1 and CDR2 sequences are SGHNT and YYREEE (reference sequence). The CDR3: CASSLDQPGTSTDTQYF. CDR3 coding DNA: TGTGCCAGCAGCTTGGATCAGCCAGGTACTAGCACAGATACGCAGTATTTT.

CDR3 amino acids: CASSGTLVTDTQYF. Here the CDR3 DNA reads TGTGCCAGTAGCGGGACACTCGTCACAGATACGCAGTATTTT. The rearrangement joins TRBV19 to TRBJ2-3; possible D gene TRBD1, 6 bases. Germline CDR1 and CDR2: LNHDA and SQIVND (reference sequence). The V gene lost 6 bases and the J gene lost 2 bases, with 12 bases spanning the gap. The CDR3 has 14 amino acids.

This chain joins TRBV4-3 and TRBJ2-7; D unresolved. Per germline, CDR1 LGHNA and CDR2 YSLEER. The length of the CDR3 is 12 residues. Trimming stripped 1 base from V and 9 bases from J, with 10 bases between. The DNA of the CDR3 is TGCGCCAGCAGCCAAGGACAACGAGGGCAGTACGTC. Translated, it gives CASSQGQRGQYV.

This clonotype was found once. The chain joins TRBV4-1 to TRBJ1-2; the D is unclear. Between the trimmed V and J ends, which lost 1 base and 7 bases, there was a span of 10 bases. Germline loops: CDR1 MGHRA, CDR2 YSYEKL. The CDR3 totals 13 residues. This CDR3 reads CASSQGVGLGYTF. CDR3 nucleotide sequence: TGCGCCAGCAGCCAAGGTGTTGGACTTGGCTACACCTTC.

This clonotype has at least ten counts. This rearrangement joins TRBV27 to TRBJ1-1; D uncertain. Germline CDR1 reads MNHEY; CDR2 reads SMNVEV (reference sequence). The CDR3 totals 13 residues. With 3 bases removed from V and 4 bases from J, the gap between germline ends came to 9 bases. This chain's CDR3 is CASSFKETTEAFF. For the CDR3, the DNA is TGTGCCAGCAGTTTTAAAGAGACCACTGAAGCTTTCTTT.

The DNA of the CDR3 is TGCGCCAGCAGTCAATCAAAAAGTCACAATCAGCCCCAGCATTTT. Its protein product is CASSQSKSHNQPQHF. The chain links TRBV23-1 to TRBJ1-5; D is undetermined. TRBV23-1 is an ORF, with its function uncertain. Trimming stripped 0 bases from V and 3 bases from J, with 9 bases between. There are 15 residues in the CDR3.

The rearrangement links TRBV4-1 to TRBJ2-1, with 10 bases fitting TRBD1. The CDR3 runs 16 residues. V lost 2 bases, J lost 9 bases, and 10 bases stayed unmatched. In germline, CDR1 is MGHRA, CDR2 YSYEKL. CDR3 protein: CASSQTQVGTGVEQFF. In DNA form, the CDR3 reads TGCGCCAGCAGCCAAACACAGGTCGGGACAGGGGTTGAGCAGTTCTTC.

This rearrangement joins TRBV6-4 to TRBJ1-2; D not resolved. The CDR3 consists of 13 residues. The germline V gene has CDR1 MRHNA and CDR2 SNTAGT. With 11 bases removed from V and 8 bases from J, the gap between germline ends came to 21 bases. The CDR3 here is CAGENRTTDGYTF. The CDR3, as DNA: TGTGCCGGGGAAAACCGGACGACGGACGGCTACACCTTC.

The chain employs TRBV19 and TRBJ2-1, with 7 bases aligning to TRBD1. Germline V CDR1 and CDR2: LNHDA, SQIVND (reference sequence). The CDR3 spans 16 residues. Germline trimming cut 0 bases from V and 0 bases from J; bases unmatched to any gene: 2. The CDR3 nucleotides read TGTGCCAGTAGTATAGAGACAGGGAGCTCCTACAATGAGCAGTTCTTC. Translated, it gives CASSIETGSSYNEQFF.

The chain links TRBV27 to TRBJ2-2; D might be TRBD2 (6 bases). CDR3 length equals 16 residues. CDR1 and CDR2 from the germline V gene are MNHEY and SMNVEV (reference sequence). V was trimmed by 1 base and J by 4 bases, leaving 13 bases between them. Here the CDR3 DNA reads TGTGCCAGCAGTTTATATGGTTACGGGGGCACCGGGGAGCTGTTTTTT. It translates to CASSLYGYGGTGELFF.

This chain connects TRBV4-3 to TRBJ2-7; D is unclear. V lost 0 bases, J lost 7 bases, and 19 bases lay in between. The CDR3 spans 16 residues. Germline assignment: CDR1 LGHNA and CDR2 YSLEER. As DNA, the CDR3 is TGCGCCAGCAGCCAAGATGGGGTAACCCTGTCTACGGAGCAGTACTTC. Translation gives CASSQDGVTLSTEQYF.

In this sample, this clonotype turned up a few times. J is TRBJ2-7 and V is TRBV7-2; D not resolved. The CDR3 runs 14 residues. The V end lost 3 bases, the J end lost 2 bases, and 11 bases lay between the germline ends. The V gene's germline CDR1 is SGHTA and CDR2 FQGNSA. Here the CDR3 DNA reads TGTGCCAGCAGCTTTAGTCGGATGACCTACGAGCAGTACTTC. Protein: CASSFSRMTYEQYF.

In this sample, this clonotype turned up a few times. The chain combines TRBV6-2 or TRBV6-3 with TRBJ2-3; no clear D. The CDR3 extends over 14 amino acids. V was cut by 7 bases and J by 5 bases, with 16 bases left in between. CDR1 is MNHEY, CDR2 SVGEGT, per germline. DNA for the CDR3: TGTGCCAGCAAGGAGCGCCAACCCTTAGATACGCAGTATTTT. Translation: CASKERQPLDTQYF.